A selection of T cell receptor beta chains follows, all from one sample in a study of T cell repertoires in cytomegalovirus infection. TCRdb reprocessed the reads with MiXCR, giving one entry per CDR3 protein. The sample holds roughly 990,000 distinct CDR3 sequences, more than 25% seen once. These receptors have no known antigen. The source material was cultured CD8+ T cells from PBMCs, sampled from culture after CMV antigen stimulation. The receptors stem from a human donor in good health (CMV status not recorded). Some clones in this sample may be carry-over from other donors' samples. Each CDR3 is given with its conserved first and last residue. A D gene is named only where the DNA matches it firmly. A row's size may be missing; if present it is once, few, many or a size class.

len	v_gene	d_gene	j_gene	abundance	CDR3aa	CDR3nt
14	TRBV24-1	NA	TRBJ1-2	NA	CATSEAGVFYGYTF	TGTGCCACCAGTGAAGCAGGAGTTTTCTATGGCTACACCTTC
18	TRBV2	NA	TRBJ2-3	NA	CASSGNEGGPRSTDTQYF	TGTGCCAGCAGTGGAAATGAGGGGGGGCCACGTAGCACAGATACGCAGTATTTT
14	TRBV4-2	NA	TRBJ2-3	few	CASSQADSGDTQYF	TGTGCCAGCAGCCAAGCCGACAGCGGAGATACGCAGTATTTT
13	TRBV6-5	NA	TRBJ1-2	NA	CASSFRVDYGYTF	TGTGCCAGCAGTTTCAGGGTTGACTATGGCTACACCTTC
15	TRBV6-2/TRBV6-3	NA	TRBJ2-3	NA	CASRTGDMVPDTQYF	TGTGCCAGCAGAACGGGGGACATGGTGCCAGATACGCAGTATTTT
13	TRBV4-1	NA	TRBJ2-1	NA	CASSPARYNEQFF	TGCGCCAGCAGCCCGGCGAGATACAATGAGCAGTTCTTC
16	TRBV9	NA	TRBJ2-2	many	CASTLNPLPYTGELFF	TGTGCCAGCACCCTGAACCCGCTACCCTACACCGGGGAGCTGTTTTTT
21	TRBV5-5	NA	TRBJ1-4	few	CASSLSLPGTAGRPPGEKLFF	TGTGCCAGCAGCTTGTCACTACCCGGGACCGCCGGCAGGCCACCGGGAGAAAAACTGTTTTTT
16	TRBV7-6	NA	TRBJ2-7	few	CASSLDRIGAPYEQYF	TGTGCCAGCAGCTTAGACAGAATAGGGGCCCCCTACGAGCAGTACTTC
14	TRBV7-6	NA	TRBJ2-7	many	CASSSRGPGYEQYF	TGTGCCAGCAGCTCCCGGGGACCGGGGTACGAGCAGTACTTC
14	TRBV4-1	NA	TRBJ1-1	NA	CASSTAPAGTEAFF	TGCGCCAGCAGCACGGCCCCGGCGGGCACTGAAGCTTTCTTT
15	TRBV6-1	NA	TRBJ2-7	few	CASSEAPRWSYEQYF	TGTGCCAGCAGTGAAGCGCCAAGGTGGAGCTACGAGCAGTACTTC
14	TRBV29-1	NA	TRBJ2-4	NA	CSAYSFRTGNIQYF	TGCAGCGCCTACTCTTTTAGGACTGGGAACATTCAGTACTTC
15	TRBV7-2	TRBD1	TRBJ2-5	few	CASSATTGLGETQYF	TGTGCCAGCAGCGCCACGACAGGGTTGGGAGAGACCCAGTACTTC
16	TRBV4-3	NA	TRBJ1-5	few	CASSQDLIGWNQPQHF	TGCGCCAGCAGCCAAGATTTGATAGGGTGGAATCAGCCCCAGCATTTT
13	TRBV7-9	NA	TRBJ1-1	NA	CASREPSNTEAFF	TGTGCCAGCAGGGAGCCTTCGAACACTGAAGCTTTCTTT